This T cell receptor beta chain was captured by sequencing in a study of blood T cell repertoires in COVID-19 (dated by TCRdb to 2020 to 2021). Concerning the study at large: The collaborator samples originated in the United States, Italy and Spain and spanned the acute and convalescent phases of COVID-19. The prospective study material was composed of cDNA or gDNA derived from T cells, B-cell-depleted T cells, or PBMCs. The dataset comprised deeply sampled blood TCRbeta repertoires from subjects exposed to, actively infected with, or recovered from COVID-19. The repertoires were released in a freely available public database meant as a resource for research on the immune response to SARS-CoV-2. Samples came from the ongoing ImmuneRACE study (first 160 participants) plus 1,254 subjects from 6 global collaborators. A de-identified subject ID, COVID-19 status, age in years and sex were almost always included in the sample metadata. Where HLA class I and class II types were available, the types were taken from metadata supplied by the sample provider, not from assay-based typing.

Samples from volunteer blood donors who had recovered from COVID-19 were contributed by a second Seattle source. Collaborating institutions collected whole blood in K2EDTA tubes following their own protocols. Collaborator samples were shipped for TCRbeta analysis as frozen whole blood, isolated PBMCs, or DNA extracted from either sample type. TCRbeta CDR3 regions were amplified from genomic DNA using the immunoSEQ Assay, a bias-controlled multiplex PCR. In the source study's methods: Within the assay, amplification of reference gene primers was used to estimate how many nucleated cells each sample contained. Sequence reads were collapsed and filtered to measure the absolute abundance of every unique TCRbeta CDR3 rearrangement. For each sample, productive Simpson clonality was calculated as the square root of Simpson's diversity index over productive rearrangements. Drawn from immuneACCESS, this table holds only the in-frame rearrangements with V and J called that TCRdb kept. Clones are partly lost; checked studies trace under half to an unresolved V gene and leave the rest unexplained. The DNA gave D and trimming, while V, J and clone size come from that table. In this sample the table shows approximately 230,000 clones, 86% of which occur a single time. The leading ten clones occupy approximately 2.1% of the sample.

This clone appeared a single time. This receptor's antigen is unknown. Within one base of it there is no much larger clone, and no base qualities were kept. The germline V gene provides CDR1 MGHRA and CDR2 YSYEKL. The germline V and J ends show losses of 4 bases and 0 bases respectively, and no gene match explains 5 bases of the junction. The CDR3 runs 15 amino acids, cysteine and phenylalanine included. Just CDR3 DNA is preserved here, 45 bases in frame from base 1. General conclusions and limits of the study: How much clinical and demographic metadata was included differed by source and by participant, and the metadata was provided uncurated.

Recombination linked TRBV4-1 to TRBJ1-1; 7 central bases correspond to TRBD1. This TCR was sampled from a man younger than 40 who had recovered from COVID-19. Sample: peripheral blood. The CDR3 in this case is CASSLADRLNTEAFF. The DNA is TGCGCCAGCAGCCTTGCGGACAGGCTGAACACTGAAGCTTTCTTT.